The rows below give T cell receptor beta chains drawn from one sample of a study of blood T cells in healthy people across ages. TCRdb re-called the 5' RACE reads through MiXCR, storing one row per CDR3 protein. The data hold hundreds of thousands of distinct CDR3 sequences, with 29% observed a single time. Sequencing input: blood. The receptors here all came from an elderly woman in good health. CDR3s include the opening cysteine and the closing phenylalanine or tryptophan. The D gene is left open where the match is weak. Some rows mark clone size as missing; the rest say once, few, many or name a class of expanded clone.

>many|TRBJ1-5|TRBV20-1|TRBD1
TGCAGTGCAAGCTACAGGGGAGGCAATCAGCCCCAGCATTTT
CSASYRGGNQPQHF
>many|TRBJ2-7|TRBV6-5|NA
TGTGCCAGCAGTATTAACCCCAGATACGAGCAGTACTTC
CASSINPRYEQYF
>many|TRBJ2-7|TRBV11-2|TRBD1
TGTGCCAGCAGCTTAGCAGGGCAGGGGGCCTACGAGCAGTACTTC
CASSLAGQGAYEQYF
>many|TRBJ1-2|TRBV27|NA
TGTGCCAGCGGCTCTCGGCGTAGTCCGTATGGCTACACCTTC
CASGSRRSPYGYTF
>NA|TRBJ1-2|TRBV12-3/TRBV12-4|NA
TGTGCCAGCAGCTACCTTGGTGGTACAGCGAACTATGGCTACACCTTC
CASSYLGGTANYGYTF
>NA|TRBJ1-2|TRBV15|TRBD1
TGTGCCACCAGCAGACCGACAGGGCAATGGGGGGGCTACACCTTC
CATSRPTGQWGGYTF
>NA|TRBJ1-5|TRBV7-9|NA
TGTGCCAGCAGCTCCGAGGGCAGTTCGGCCCAGCCCCAGCATTTT
CASSSEGSSAQPQHF
>NA|TRBJ2-5|TRBV4-1|NA
TGCGCCAGCAGCGCGACGGGGGTAGGGGATGAGCAGTACTTC
CASSATGVGDEQYF
>NA|TRBJ1-5|TRBV5-6|NA
TGTGCCAGCAGCTTGGGTGGCAATCAGCCCCTGCATTTT
CASSLGGNQPLHF
>NA|TRBJ1-4|TRBV20-1|NA
TGCAGTGCTAGAGACGCCGCCCGGGGAGGGACTAATGCAAAACTGTTTTTT
CSARDAARGGTNAKLFF
>NA|TRBJ1-6|TRBV23-1|NA
TGCGCCAGCAACCGTGGGGGAAGGGATTCACCCCTCCACTTT
CASNRGGRDSPLHF
>few|TRBJ2-3|TRBV25-1|TRBD2
TGTGCCAGCAGTGAACTAGCGGGGGGGCCGAATACGCAGTATTTT
CASSELAGGPNTQYF
>NA|TRBJ2-1|TRBV4-1|NA
TGCGCCAGCAGCCGAGATAGCGATCTGCCGCCCCGAGAGCAGTTCTTC
CASSRDSDLPPREQFF
>NA|TRBJ2-1|TRBV24-1|TRBD1
TGTGCCACCAGTGAAGACAGGGGTAGGTCCTACAATGAGCAGTTCTTC
CATSEDRGRSYNEQFF
>NA|TRBJ1-3|TRBV25-1|NA
TGTGCCAGCAGTGAATACACAGGCTACTCTGGAAACACCATATATTTT
CASSEYTGYSGNTIYF
>many|TRBJ1-4|TRBV7-2|TRBD1
TGTGCCAGCAGCCCGGACAGGGGTGAAAAACTGTTTTTT
CASSPDRGEKLFF
>many|TRBJ2-3|TRBV14|NA
TGTGCCAGCAGCCAGGGACCCAAGCAGTATTTT
CASSQGPKQYF
>few|TRBJ2-3|TRBV3-1|TRBD2
TGTGCCAGCAGCCAACTACTAGCGGACACAGATACGCAGTATTTT
CASSQLLADTDTQYF
>many|TRBJ2-5|TRBV24-1|TRBD1
TGTGCCGTCCTTGTGGAGGGACAGGCCCAAGAGACCCAGTACTTC
CAVLVEGQAQETQYF
>NA|TRBJ1-5|TRBV20-1|TRBD1
TGCAGTGCTAGAGATCGGACAGGCTACCAGCATTTT
CSARDRTGYQHF
>few|TRBJ2-2|TRBV20-1|TRBD2
TGCAGTGCTAGTAAAGGTGGGCTAGCGGAGAACACCGGGGAGCTGTTTTTT
CSASKGGLAENTGELFF
>many|TRBJ2-7|TRBV7-2|TRBD1
TGTGCCAGCAGCTTAGCCGCCAGGGGGCTGGGGTACGAGCAGTACTTC
CASSLAARGLGYEQYF
>few|TRBJ2-7|TRBV28|TRBD2
TGTGCCAGCTGTCTAGCGGGGTACGAGCAGTACTTC
CASCLAGYEQYF
>NA|TRBJ1-2|TRBV27|TRBD1
TGTGCCAGCAGTTTATCCCAGACAGGGAAATATGGCTACACCTTC
CASSLSQTGKYGYTF